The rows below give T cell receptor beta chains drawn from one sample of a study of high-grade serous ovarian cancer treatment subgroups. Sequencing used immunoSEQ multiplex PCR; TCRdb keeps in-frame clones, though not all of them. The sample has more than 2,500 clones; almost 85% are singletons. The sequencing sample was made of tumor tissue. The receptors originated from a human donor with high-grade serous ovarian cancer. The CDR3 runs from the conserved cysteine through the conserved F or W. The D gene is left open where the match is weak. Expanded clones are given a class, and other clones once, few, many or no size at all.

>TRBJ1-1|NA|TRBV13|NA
TGTGCCAGCAGCTTAGGTCAGGCCTATAGGGGCACTGAAGCTTTCTTT
CASSLGQAYRGTEAFF
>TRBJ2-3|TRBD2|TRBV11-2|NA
TGTGCCAGCAGCTCCCTAGCGGGGGACCTACTCAATACGCAGTATTTT
CASSSLAGDLLNTQYF
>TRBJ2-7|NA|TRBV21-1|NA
TGTGCCAGCAATCGGATAAGCGAGCGGGCCACCTACGAGCAGTACTTC
CASNRISERATYEQYF
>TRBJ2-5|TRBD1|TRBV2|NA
TGTGCCAGCAGTGGACCCTGGACAGGGAAAGAGACCCAGTACTTC
CASSGPWTGKETQYF
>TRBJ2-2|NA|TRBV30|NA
TGTGCCTGGTCCCCCGGGACACTAAACACCGGGGAGCTGTTTTTT
CAWSPGTLNTGELFF
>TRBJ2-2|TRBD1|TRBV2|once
TGTGCCAGCAGTGAGGCGACAGGGTACCCCGGGGAGCTGTTTTTT
CASSEATGYPGELFF
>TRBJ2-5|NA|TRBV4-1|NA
TGCGCCAGCAGCTGGGCGAGGGCCGGTGAGGAACAAGAGACCCAGTACTTC
CASSWARAGEEQETQYF
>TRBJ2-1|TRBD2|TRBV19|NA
TGTGCCAGTAGTATGCGGACGGGGGGGGGCACCGGTGAGCAGTTCTTC
CASSMRTGGGTGEQFF
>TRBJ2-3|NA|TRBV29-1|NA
TGCAGCGTAAACAGGGGAGGCGCAGATACGCAGTATTTT
CSVNRGGADTQYF
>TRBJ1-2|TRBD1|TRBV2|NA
TGTGCCAGCAGTGCAGGACAGGTACTCTATGGCTACACCTTC
CASSAGQVLYGYTF
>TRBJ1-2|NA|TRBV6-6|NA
TGTGCCAGCAGTTCCCCGACAGATGGCTACACCTTC
CASSSPTDGYTF
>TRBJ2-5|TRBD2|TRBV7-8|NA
TGTGCCAGCAGCCCTGGACTAGTGGAGACCCAGTACTTC
CASSPGLVETQYF
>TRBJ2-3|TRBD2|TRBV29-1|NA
TGCAGCGGGGGGGGAATTGGGGTAACAGATACGCAGTATTTT
CSGGGIGVTDTQYF
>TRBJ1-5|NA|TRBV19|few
TGTGCCAGTAGAGACAGGCCCGGACCCCAGCATTTT
CASRDRPGPQHF
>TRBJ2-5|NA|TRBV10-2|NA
TGCGCCAGCAGTGAGTCGAGCACAGTAGAGACCCAGTACTTC
CASSESSTVETQYF
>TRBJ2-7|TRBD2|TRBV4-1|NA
TGCGCCAGCAGCCATCCTAACCGCGGGACTAGCGGGTACGAGCAGTACTTC
CASSHPNRGTSGYEQYF
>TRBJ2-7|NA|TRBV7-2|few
TGTGCCAGCAGCTTAGTGGCAGAGTCATACGAGCAGTACTTC
CASSLVAESYEQYF
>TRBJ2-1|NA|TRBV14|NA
TGTGCCAGCAGCAACACTTTAACTAGAATCAATGAGCAGTTCTTC
CASSNTLTRINEQFF
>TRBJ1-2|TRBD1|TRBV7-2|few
TGTGCCAGCAGCCAAACAGGGGGCCAATCTGGCTACACCTTC
CASSQTGGQSGYTF
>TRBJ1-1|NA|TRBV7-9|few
TGTGCCAGCAGCTTAGTGAGACGTGAGAACACTGAAGCTTTCTTT
CASSLVRRENTEAFF
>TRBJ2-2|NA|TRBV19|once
TGTGCCAGTAGTTTTGGTCCCGGGGAGCTGTTTTTT
CASSFGPGELFF
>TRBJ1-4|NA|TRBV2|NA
TGTGCCAGCAGTCAGGCGGACCTTGGGGAAAAACTGTTTTTT
CASSQADLGEKLFF
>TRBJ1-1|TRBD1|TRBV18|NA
TGTGCCAGCTCATCGAAATCCGGGACAGGGGTTAAGATGCAGTACACTGAAGCTTTCTTT
CASSSKSGTGVKMQYTEAFF
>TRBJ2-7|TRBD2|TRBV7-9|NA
TGTGCCAGCAGCTCCATCCGGAGGACTAGCTACGAGCAGTACTTC
CASSSIRRTSYEQYF
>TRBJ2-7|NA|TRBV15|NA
TGTGCCACCAGTCGAGGTAAGGGAACCGAGCAGTACTTC
CATSRGKGTEQYF
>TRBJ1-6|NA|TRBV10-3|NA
TGTGCCATAACGGCTGGCTATAATTCACCCCTCCACTTT
CAITAGYNSPLHF
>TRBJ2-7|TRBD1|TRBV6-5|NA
TGTGCCAGCAGTTACAGGGGGCGGGCCTACGAGCAGTACTTC
CASSYRGRAYEQYF
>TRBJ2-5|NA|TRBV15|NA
TGTGCCACCTCCCGGGCCCACTTGAGTGAGACCCAGTACTTC
CATSRAHLSETQYF
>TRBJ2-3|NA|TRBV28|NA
TGTGCCACATCCGGGGGACTCGGCACAGATACGCAGTATTTT
CATSGGLGTDTQYF
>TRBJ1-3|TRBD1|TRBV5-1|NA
TGCGCCAGCAGCCCGGGACAGTCGGGGAACACCATATATTTT
CASSPGQSGNTIYF
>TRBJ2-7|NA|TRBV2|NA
TGTGCCAGCAGCCAGACAGACGAGCAGTACTTC
CASSQTDEQYF
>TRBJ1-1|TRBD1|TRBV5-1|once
TGCGCCAGCAGCTTCGTGGGACAGGAAACTGAAGCTTTCTTT
CASSFVGQETEAFF
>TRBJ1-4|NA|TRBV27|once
TGTGCCAGCAGTTTAACGGGGTCCTATGGGGAAAAACTGTTTTTT
CASSLTGSYGEKLFF
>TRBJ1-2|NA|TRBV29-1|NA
TGCAGCGTTGGGGGGGCGGCTAACTATGGCTACACCTTC
CSVGGAANYGYTF
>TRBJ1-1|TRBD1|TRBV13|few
TGTGCCAGCAGCTCCGGGACAGCTGGTTTGAACACTGAAGCTTTCTTT
CASSSGTAGLNTEAFF
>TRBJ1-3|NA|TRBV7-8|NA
TGTGCCAGCAGCTTAGTGGCAGGACCGGGGACGAACACCATATATTTT
CASSLVAGPGTNTIYF
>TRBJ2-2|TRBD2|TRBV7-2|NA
TGTGCCAGCAGCCGATTGGTGGCTAGCGGGAGAGGGAGCACCGGGGAGCTGTTTTTT
CASSRLVASGRGSTGELFF
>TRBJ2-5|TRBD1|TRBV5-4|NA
TGTGCCAGCAGCTTCCGACAGGGCATACAAGAGACCCAGTACTTC
CASSFRQGIQETQYF
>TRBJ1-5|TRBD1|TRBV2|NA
TGTGCCAGCAGCGACAGGGGGCAACTGTGGCCCCAGCATTTT
CASSDRGQLWPQHF
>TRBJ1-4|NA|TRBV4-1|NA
TGCGCCAGCAGCCAAGATTGGCCAGCAACTAATGAAAAACTGTTTTTT
CASSQDWPATNEKLFF
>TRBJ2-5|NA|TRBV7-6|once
TGTGCCAGCAGCTTACTGGCAGGGCCTAGGGGGGGCCAGTACTTC
CASSLLAGPRGGQYF
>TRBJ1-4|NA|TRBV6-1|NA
TGTGCCAGCAGTGAAGCGGACAGTAATGAAAAACTGTTTTTT
CASSEADSNEKLFF
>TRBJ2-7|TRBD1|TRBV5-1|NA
TGCGCCAGCAGCTTGGAGGGACAGGGTATGCACGAGCAGTACTTC
CASSLEGQGMHEQYF
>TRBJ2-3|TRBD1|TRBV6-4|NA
TGTGCCAGCAGTAAGACAGGGATTAGCACAGATACGCAGTATTTT
CASSKTGISTDTQYF
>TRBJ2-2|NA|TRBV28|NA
TGTGCCAGCAGCCCCATCTGGGGGGACGCCGGGGAGCTGTTTTTT
CASSPIWGDAGELFF
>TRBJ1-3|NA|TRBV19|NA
TGTGCCAGTGCCCCCAGGGCGGGGGGAAACACCATATATTTT
CASAPRAGGNTIYF
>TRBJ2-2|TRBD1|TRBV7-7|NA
TGTGCTAGCAGCCGAGGGACAGCTGCTGGGGAGCTGTTTTTT
CASSRGTAAGELFF
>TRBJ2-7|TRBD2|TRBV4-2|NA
TGTGCCAGCAGCCAAGCGTCAGGTCCTAGCGGGGTCTACGAGCAGTACTTC
CASSQASGPSGVYEQYF
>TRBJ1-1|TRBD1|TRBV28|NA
TGTGCCAGCAGTTTGGGGGACAGGGAGAGTAGGGTTTTT
CASSLGDRESRVF
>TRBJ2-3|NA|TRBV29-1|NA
TGCAGCGTTGATAGTGGAGGGGGAGATACGCAGTATTTT
CSVDSGGGDTQYF
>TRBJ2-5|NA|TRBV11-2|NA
TGTGCCAGCAGTTACATTGGACAGAAGGGGACCCAGTACTTC
CASSYIGQKGTQYF
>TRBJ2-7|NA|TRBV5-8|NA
TGTGCCAGCAGCCGAGTCCGGGCCGAGCAGTACTTC
CASSRVRAEQYF